This TCR beta chain emerged from a study of cytomegalovirus exposure and HLA in healthy donors. Study overall: Early released data had tens of millions of unique TCRs, all coming from HLA-typed donors.

A multiplex PCR was run with 60 Vbeta primers and 13 Jbeta primers. Profiling relied on immunoSEQ multiplex PCR, and the TCRdb table lists in-frame clones only, not all of them. The sample consists of about 89,000 clones, roughly 70% of them appearing once. In regard to this clone: Its specificity is unknown.

Germline lookup yields CDR1 MDHEN and CDR2 SYDVKM. This CDR3 region has 15 residues. V was trimmed by 4 bases and J by 4 bases, leaving 16 bases between them. Samples came from healthy bone marrow donors. General study findings and limits: Researchers catalogued under 200 TCR beta chains as cytomegalovirus-associated. Reports indicate that TCR beta sequences accurately predicted the HLA-A and HLA-B alleles of most subjects.

This TCR was sampled from a male donor in good health and CMV-seronegative. The chain recombines TRBV28 with TRBJ2-5; perhaps TRBD2 as D (7 bases). The material sequenced was PBMCs. This chain's CDR3 is CASSWGTGGRETQYF. DNA for the CDR3: TGTGCCAGCAGTTGGGGGACCGGGGGGCGAGAGACCCAGTACTTC.